Shown below are 5 T cell receptor beta chains from a single sample sequenced in a study of CD8+CD57+ T cells in acquired aplastic anemia. Genomic DNA provided the template from which TCR beta VDJ and CDR3 profiles were obtained. TCRdb reprocessed the reads with MiXCR, giving one entry per CDR3 protein. This table has some 290,000 distinct CDR3 sequences, 56% appearing once. The sequencing input was sorted CD4+, CD8+, or CD8+CD57+ T cells (not recorded which) from PBMCs. These receptors originate from a human donor with severe aplastic anemia or a healthy control (not recorded which).

This clonotype was seen ten or more times. This chain links TRBV5-1 with TRBJ2-7; perhaps D is TRBD1 or TRBD2 (6 bases each). V was cut by 4 bases and J by 5 bases, with 19 bases left in between. The CDR3 is made up of 15 amino acids. Germline V lookup: CDR1 SGHRS, CDR2 YFSETQ. The CDR3 nucleotides are TGCGCCAGCAGCCCCAATTTCCCAGGGGAGGACGAGCAGTACTTC. It translates to CASSPNFPGEDEQYF.

J is TRBJ2-2 and V is TRBV20-1; either TRBD1 or TRBD2 may supply D (5 bases each). Trimming shortened V by 5 bases and J by 6 bases, and 13 bases separated the two germline ends. Germline V gives CDR1 DFQATT, CDR2 SNEGSKA (reference sequence). This CDR3 is 13 amino acids long. CDR3 loop: CSAWKQGPGELFF. The CDR3 coding sequence is TGCAGTGCTTGGAAGCAGGGACCCGGGGAGCTGTTTTTT.

The V and J genes are TRBV6-6 and TRBJ1-1; D call uncertain. The V gene's germline CDR1 is MNHNY and CDR2 SVGAGI (reference sequence). The V and J ends lost 11 bases and 5 bases respectively, with 18 bases between them. The CDR3 sequence is 13 residues long. CDR3 nucleotide sequence: TGTGCCGCAAAACAGTTCGATCGTACTGAAGCTTTCTTT. This encodes CAAKQFDRTEAFF.

In regard to this clonotype: Mismatch with germline at one junction end may stem from a read error. This rearrangement joins TRBV18 to TRBJ2-1; D is undetermined. CDR1 and CDR2 from the germline V gene are KGHSH and LQKENI. The CDR3 runs to 13 residues. CDR3 sequence: CASSPLILNGQFF. The DNA of the CDR3 is TGTGCCAGCTCACCATTGATCCTAAATGGGCAGTTCTTC.

Worth noting for this clonotype: A much larger clonotype is one base distant, so this may be a read error. The J gene is TRBJ1-5, the V gene TRBV3-1; D uncertain. This CDR3 has 13 residues. Germline V lookup: CDR1 LGHDT, CDR2 YNNKEL (reference sequence). V lost 4 bases and J lost 6, with 10 bases in between. CDR3 DNA sequence: TGTGCCAGCAGCCCGGGCAGGTTTCAGCCCCAGCATTTT. It yields the protein CASSPGRFQPQHF. Full variable domain (outside the CDR3, taken from reference TRBV3-1 and TRBJ1-5): DTAVSQTPKYLVTQMGNDKSIKCEQNLGHDTMYWYKQDSKKFLKIMFSYNNKELIINETVPNRFSPKSPDKAHLNLHINSLELGDSAVYFCASSPGRFQPQHFGDGTRLSIL.